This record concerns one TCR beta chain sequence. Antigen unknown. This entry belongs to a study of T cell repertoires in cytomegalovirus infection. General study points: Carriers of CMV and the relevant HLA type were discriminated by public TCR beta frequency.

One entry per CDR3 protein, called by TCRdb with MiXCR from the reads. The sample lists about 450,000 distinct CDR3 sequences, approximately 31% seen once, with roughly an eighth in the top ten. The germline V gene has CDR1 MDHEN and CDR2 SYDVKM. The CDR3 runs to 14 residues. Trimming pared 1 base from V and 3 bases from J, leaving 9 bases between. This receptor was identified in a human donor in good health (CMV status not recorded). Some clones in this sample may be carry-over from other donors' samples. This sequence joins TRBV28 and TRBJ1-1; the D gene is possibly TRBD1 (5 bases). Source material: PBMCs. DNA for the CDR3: TGTGCCAGCAGTTTATTTGGGACGGACACTGAAGCTTTCTTT. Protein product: CASSLFGTDTEAFF.